Below, 25 T cell receptor beta chains from the same sample are listed, as sequenced in a study of graft-versus-host responses after intestinal transplantation. The assay was immunoSEQ multiplex PCR, and TCRdb's table has in-frame clones only and misses some. The sample consists of around 28,000 clones, approximately 82% of them appearing once. Here the sequenced sample was PBMCs, taken around 28 days after intestinal transplant. These TCRs come from a human patient who received an intestinal transplant, so some T cells may come from the graft donor.

The chain has TRBV30 and TRBJ2-7; 9 nucleotides align to TRBD1. This CDR3 has 16 residues. V lost 4 bases to trimming and J lost 5 bases; unmatched junction nucleotides: 15. Germline values: CDR1 GTSNPN, CDR2 SVGIG (reference sequence). This CDR3 is CAWTLHAGTGLNEQYF. CDR3 nucleotides: TGTGCCTGGACCCTACACGCCGGGACAGGGCTAAACGAGCAGTACTTC.

As DNA, the CDR3 is TGTGCCAGTAGTACAACCGACAGGGATGAGCAGTTCTTC. It yields the protein CASSTTDRDEQFF. The chain employs TRBV19 and TRBJ2-1; 7 bases agree with TRBD1. The J segment lost 8 bases and the V segment lost 4 bases, leaving 5 bases of the junction unmatched. CDR1 and CDR2 (germline): LNHDA, SQIVND (reference sequence). The CDR3 has 13 amino acids.

This clone was seen just once. The genes are TRBV5-4 and TRBJ2-3; D may be TRBD2 (6 bases). The germline V gene encodes CDR1 SGHNT and CDR2 YYREEE (reference sequence). Trimming left V 3 bases short and J 6 bases short, with 17 bases between. The CDR3 runs to 15 residues. The CDR3 nucleotides read TGTGCCAGCAGCTCGGAGGGGCTAGCATTGGATACGCAGTATTTT. The encoded protein is CASSSEGLALDTQYF.

The chain employs TRBV4-2 and TRBJ2-1, with a weak D call TRBD1 (6 bases). This CDR3 contains 16 residues. The germline V gene has CDR1 LGHNA and CDR2 YNFKEQ. Trimming left V 0 bases short and J 7 bases short, with 16 bases between. CDR3 sequence (DNA): TGTGCCAGCAGCCAAGATCTCCGGGCGAGGGGGAATGAGCAGTTCTTC. Its protein is CASSQDLRARGNEQFF.

This clone was observed a single time. The chain recombines TRBV25-1 with TRBJ1-2; 10 bases line up with TRBD1. This CDR3 is built from 18 residues. The V gene end was trimmed by 2 bases and the J gene end by 0 bases; junction bases not matched to a gene: 9. Germline CDR1 MGHDK, CDR2 SYGVNS. Here the CDR3 reads CASSEGGTGASSNYGYTF. The DNA of the CDR3 is TGTGCCAGCAGTGAAGGCGGGACAGGGGCAAGTTCTAACTATGGCTACACCTTC.

The chain uses TRBV7-6 and TRBJ2-5; TRBD2 is a possible D gene (6 bases). This CDR3 region has 13 residues. CDR1 and CDR2 (germline): SGHVS, FNYEAQ. The V end lost 5 bases, the J end lost 4 bases, and 11 bases lay between the germline ends. The CDR3 spells CASSRGGRETQYF. Written as DNA, the CDR3 is TGTGCCAGCAGCCGGGGAGGACGAGAGACCCAGTACTTC.

The V and J genes are TRBV6-1 and TRBJ1-3, with TRBD1 matching over 10 bases. V shed 6 bases, J shed 2 bases, and the junction held 4 bases outside the gene matches. Looked up from germline, CDR1 is MNHNS and CDR2 is SASEGT. The CDR3 has 15 amino acids. CDR3 region: CASRPDRGPGNTIYF. The CDR3 bases are TGTGCCAGCAGACCCGACAGGGGGCCTGGAAACACCATATATTTT.

V gene TRBV5-6 combines with J gene TRBJ2-1; TRBD2 matches at 11 bases. V shed 4 bases and J 7 bases; nucleotides not matched to a gene: 4. This CDR3 is 14 amino acids long. Germline lookup yields CDR1 SGHDT and CDR2 YYEEEE. The CDR3 nucleotides are TGTGCCAGCAGCGGGGCTAGCGGGGGGAATGAGCAGTTCTTC. Protein product: CASSGASGGNEQFF.

As to this clone: A junction end diverges from the germline sequence, so it may reflect a read error. The chain carries TRBV15 and TRBJ2-1, with 7 bases matching TRBD1. CDR1 LNHNV and CDR2 YYDKDF come from the germline V gene (reference sequence). This CDR3 contains 15 residues. As DNA, the CDR3 is TGTGCCACCAGCGGACACAGGGGCTCCCACAATGAGCAGTTCTTC. Amino acid sequence: CATSGHRGSHNEQFF.

This clone has just one count. The genes are TRBV21-1 and TRBJ2-4; TRBD2, the D gene given by the table, was not confirmed from the DNA. TRBV21-1 is a recognized pseudogene. The CDR3 runs to 19 residues. The CDR3 spells CASRVPPRAGVLALNIQYF. The CDR3 DNA reads as TGTGCCAGCAGGGTCCCCCCGAGAGCGGGGGTGCTAGCGTTGAACATTCAGTACTTC.

The chain uses TRBV6-4 and TRBJ1-1; D perhaps matches TRBD1 (5 bases). V was clipped by 4 bases and J by 3 bases, with 15 bases between them. This CDR3 has 15 amino acids. Germline V lookup: CDR1 MRHNA, CDR2 SNTAGT. The chain's CDR3 is CASSVEPGPHTEAFF. CDR3 nucleotides: TGTGCCAGCAGTGTTGAACCGGGACCCCACACTGAAGCTTTCTTT.

Notes on this clone: A read error may produce the germline difference seen at one junction end. The genes are TRBV10-1 and TRBJ1-2; no clear D gene. The CDR3 contains 9 residues. Germline assignment: CDR1 WNHNN and CDR2 SYGVQD (reference sequence). CDR3 region: CASRPLFLF. CDR3 DNA: TGCGCCAGCAGGCCCCTTTTTCTCTTC.

The chain couples TRBV29-1 to TRBJ2-5, with 9 bases fitting TRBD1. After removal of 8 bases from V and 5 bases from J, the junction contained 18 bases not matched to a gene. The CDR3 sequence is 16 residues long. CDR1 is SQVTM, CDR2 ANQGSEA, per germline. CDR3 DNA: TGCAGCCTAACCGCCCCGGACGGACAGGGGCGGGAGACCCAGTACTTC. This gives the protein CSLTAPDGQGRETQYF.

This chain uses TRBV6-7 with TRBJ2-1; no clear D. TRBV6-7 is an ORF, with its function uncertain. The CDR3 spans 13 residues. Trimming took off 0 bases at V and 10 bases at J, with 10 bases between the two ends. CDR3 DNA sequence: TGTGCCAGCAGTTACTCGCGTGCAGCCGAGCAGTTCTTC. As protein: CASSYSRAAEQFF.

The chain has TRBV28 and TRBJ1-5; weak D call: TRBD1 (5 bases). The CDR3 contains 15 residues. Germline CDR1 and CDR2: MDHEN and SYDVKM. Trimming removed 2 bases from V and 4 bases from J, with 12 bases in between. DNA of the CDR3: TGTGCCAGCAGTTTAGTCAGGGTTGGGAATCAGCCCCAGCATTTT. Translation: CASSLVRVGNQPQHF.

This chain links TRBV11-2 with TRBJ1-2; the D gene is possibly TRBD1 (5 bases). Germline V CDR1 and CDR2: SGHAT, FQNNGV. Trimming cost V 0 bases and J 4 bases, with 9 bases left between them. This CDR3 has 14 amino acids. For the CDR3, the DNA is TGTGCCAGCAGCTTAGATATCGGGGGCTATGGCTACACCTTC. Encoded protein: CASSLDIGGYGYTF.

The rearrangement joins TRBV4-1 to TRBJ2-7; D gene ambiguous. This CDR3 spans 14 amino acids. V dropped 0 bases and J dropped 3 bases, with 9 bases sitting between them. The germline V gene encodes CDR1 MGHRA and CDR2 YSYEKL. The CDR3 sequence: CASSQELHDYEQYF. The CDR3 coding sequence is TGCGCCAGCAGCCAAGAACTTCACGACTACGAGCAGTACTTC.

V and J are TRBV30 and TRBJ1-2, with 10 positions matching TRBD1. The CDR3 extends over 13 amino acids. Germline V gene data show CDR1 as GTSNPN and CDR2 as SVGIG (reference sequence). Trimming took 0 bases from V and 6 from J; bases not matched to a gene: 1. The CDR3 DNA is TGTGCCTGGAGTGTCGACAGGGGGCATGGCTACACCTTC. Its protein product is CAWSVDRGHGYTF.

V gene TRBV5-6 combines with J gene TRBJ2-2; D gene uncertain. V was pared by 1 base and J by 5 bases, with 12 bases between. The CDR3 contains 15 residues. Germline V CDR1 and CDR2: SGHDT, YYEEEE. CDR3: CASSLWPERTGELFF. DNA for the CDR3: TGTGCCAGCAGCTTGTGGCCAGAGAGGACCGGGGAGCTGTTTTTT.

The chain uses TRBV19 and TRBJ1-6, with TRBD1 matching over 9 bases. V trimming: 3 bases; J trimming: 6 bases; junction bases outside the gene matches: 3. This CDR3 has 15 residues. Germline V gene data show CDR1 as LNHDA and CDR2 as SQIVND (reference sequence). The CDR3 loop reads CASSIPTGGNSPLHF. The CDR3 coding sequence is TGTGCCAGTAGTATCCCGACAGGGGGTAATTCACCCCTCCACTTT.

The rearrangement links TRBV6-1 to TRBJ1-2; D is possibly TRBD1 (5 bases). There are 11 residues in the CDR3. The ends were cut back, 5 bases at V and 6 bases at J, with 7 bases in the middle. The germline CDR1 and CDR2 sequences are MNHNS and SASEGT. The DNA of the CDR3 is TGTGCCAGCAGTTTCAGGGATGGCTACACCTTC. Translating it yields CASSFRDGYTF.

This clone was recorded a few times. V usage is TRBV6-8 and J usage is TRBJ1-3, with D possibly matching TRBD1 (5 bases). V dropped 4 bases and J dropped 2 bases, with 9 bases sitting between them. Per the germline V gene, CDR1 is MNHGY and CDR2 is SAAAGT. The CDR3 runs to 14 residues. The CDR3 coding sequence is TGTGCCAGCAGTTGCGGACATGCTGGAAACACCATATATTTT. It specifies CASSCGHAGNTIYF.

The sample holds one count of this clone. The chain carries TRBV7-2 and TRBJ1-5, with 11 bases identical to TRBD1. Germline V gene data show CDR1 as SGHTA and CDR2 as FQGNSA. Losses at the gene ends were 1 base for V and 6 bases for J; bases not matched to a gene: 5. This CDR3 is 16 amino acids long. CDR3 sequence reads: CASSLGTGGFGQPQHF. CDR3 coding DNA: TGTGCCAGCAGCTTAGGGACAGGGGGCTTCGGTCAGCCCCAGCATTTT.

This clone occurred once. The chain combines TRBV15 with TRBJ1-3; weak D call: TRBD1 (6 bases). V lost 0 bases and J lost 0, with 9 bases in between. The CDR3 is 16 residues long. Germline V CDR1 and CDR2: LNHNV, YYDKDF (reference sequence). The CDR3 DNA reads as TGTGCCACCAGCAGAGATCTAGGGGGCTCTGGAAACACCATATATTTT. Protein product: CATSRDLGGSGNTIYF.

This clone was observed a handful of times. The rearrangement links TRBV19 to TRBJ1-1; D is uncertain. V lost 2 bases to trimming and J lost 2 bases, with 9 bases between them. Per the germline V gene, CDR1 is LNHDA and CDR2 is SQIVND (reference sequence). This CDR3 has 14 amino acids. This chain's CDR3 is CASSISTLNTEAFF. For the CDR3, the DNA is TGTGCCAGTAGTATAAGTACCCTCAACACTGAAGCTTTCTTT.